The rows below give T cell receptor beta chains drawn from one sample of a study of monozygotic twins with inflammatory bowel disease. From its re-call of the 5' RACE reads, TCRdb lists each CDR3 protein once, without DNA. Seen in this sample are some 330,000 distinct CDR3 sequences; the ten most common clones hold over 5.5%. The sample comprised blood. These receptors were obtained from a human donor with ulcerative colitis or Crohn's disease, or a healthy co-twin of an affected twin (not recorded which). CDR3s include the opening cysteine and the closing phenylalanine or tryptophan. Each record gives: V gene, J gene, CDR3 protein.

v_call: TRBV24-1
j_call: TRBJ2-2
cdr3_aa: CATSDLWAGELFF

v_call: TRBV7-2
j_call: TRBJ2-1
cdr3_aa: CASSLGPASYNEQFF

v_call: TRBV27
j_call: TRBJ2-6
cdr3_aa: CASSLSRAVYSSGANVLTF

v_call: TRBV6-5
j_call: TRBJ1-5
cdr3_aa: CAAGISNQPQHF

v_call: TRBV5-6
j_call: TRBJ2-2
cdr3_aa: CASSFLGPGELFF

v_call: TRBV7-8
j_call: TRBJ2-7
cdr3_aa: CASSLVRGREQYF

v_call: TRBV12-3/TRBV12-4
j_call: TRBJ2-7
cdr3_aa: CASSLATQGMQQYF

v_call: TRBV19
j_call: TRBJ2-3
cdr3_aa: CASTRGRGSYTDTQYF

v_call: TRBV28
j_call: TRBJ2-1
cdr3_aa: CASIGLEGDEQFF

v_call: TRBV5-4
j_call: TRBJ2-3
cdr3_aa: CASSLELAATDTQYF

v_call: TRBV7-3
j_call: TRBJ2-3
cdr3_aa: CASSLDRGGDTQYF

v_call: TRBV7-9
j_call: TRBJ2-1
cdr3_aa: CASSLWAGTVINEQFF

v_call: TRBV2
j_call: TRBJ2-2
cdr3_aa: CASSEYPGTSGRALDGELFF

v_call: TRBV25-1
j_call: TRBJ2-1
cdr3_aa: CASRGFWGDYNEQFF

v_call: TRBV24-1
j_call: TRBJ2-7
cdr3_aa: CATSDRNAIYEQYF

v_call: TRBV10-2
j_call: TRBJ2-2
cdr3_aa: CASSAPTVTGELFF

v_call: TRBV12-3/TRBV12-4
j_call: TRBJ2-1
cdr3_aa: CASSLAPGGSANEQFF

v_call: TRBV5-1
j_call: TRBJ2-1
cdr3_aa: CASSLSGITYNEQFF

v_call: TRBV11-2
j_call: TRBJ1-5
cdr3_aa: CASSLSDRGRVQPQHF

v_call: TRBV5-5
j_call: TRBJ1-6
cdr3_aa: CASSLVHGPRGSPLHF

v_call: TRBV7-9
j_call: TRBJ2-1
cdr3_aa: CASSSLSGTEQFF

v_call: TRBV5-1
j_call: TRBJ2-3
cdr3_aa: CASSSDRASTDTQYF

v_call: TRBV5-1
j_call: TRBJ2-4
cdr3_aa: CASSLVARDTKNMQYF

v_call: TRBV28
j_call: TRBJ2-7
cdr3_aa: CASRLQGGLGEQYF

v_call: TRBV5-1
j_call: TRBJ1-6
cdr3_aa: CASSLDLGASSYNSPLHF

v_call: TRBV19
j_call: TRBJ1-1
cdr3_aa: CASSMSLDAEAFF

v_call: TRBV12-3/TRBV12-4
j_call: TRBJ2-1
cdr3_aa: CASLEGGVNEQFF

v_call: TRBV25-1
j_call: TRBJ1-2
cdr3_aa: CASSDSTGDLYGYTF

v_call: TRBV4-3
j_call: TRBJ1-6
cdr3_aa: CASSYTGTGNSPLHF